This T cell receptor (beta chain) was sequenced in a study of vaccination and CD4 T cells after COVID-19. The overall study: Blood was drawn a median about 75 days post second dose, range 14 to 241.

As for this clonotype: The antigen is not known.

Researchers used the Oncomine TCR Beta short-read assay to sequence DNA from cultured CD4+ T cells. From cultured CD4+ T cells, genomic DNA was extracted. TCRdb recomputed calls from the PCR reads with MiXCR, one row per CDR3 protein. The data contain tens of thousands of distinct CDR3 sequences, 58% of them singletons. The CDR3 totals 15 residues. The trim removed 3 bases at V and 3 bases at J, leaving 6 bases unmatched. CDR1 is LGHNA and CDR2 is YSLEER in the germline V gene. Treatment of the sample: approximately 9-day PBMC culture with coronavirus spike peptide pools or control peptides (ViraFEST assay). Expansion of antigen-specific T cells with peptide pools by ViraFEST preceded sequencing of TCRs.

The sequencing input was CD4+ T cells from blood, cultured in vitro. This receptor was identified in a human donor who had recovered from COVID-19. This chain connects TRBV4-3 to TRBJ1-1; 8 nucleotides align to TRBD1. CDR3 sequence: CASSHQGQVDTEAFF. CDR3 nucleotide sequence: TGCGCCAGCAGCCACCAGGGACAGGTGGACACTGAAGCTTTCTTT.